This TCR beta chain was sequenced in a study of cytomegalovirus exposure and HLA in healthy donors. Germline CDR1 and CDR2: SGHVS and FQNEAQ. The V and J ends lost 2 bases and 4 bases respectively, with 6 bases between them. The CDR3 has 13 residues. Notes on the study in general: High sensitivity and specificity were reportedly achieved when the classifier diagnosed cytomegalovirus status. The study designated 150 or so TCR beta chains cytomegalovirus-associated. In a later analysis, first-cohort TCR clusters were found to tend to co-occur in the 95 to 150 validation repertoires. It was confirmed in vitro that a few of the CMV-associated chains were specific for CMV antigens.

In the case of this clone: The antigen is undetermined.

Clones were sequenced by immunoSEQ multiplex PCR, and TCRdb holds only the in-frame ones, with some missing. The data contain some 72,000 clones, 96% of them singletons. This sequence was found in a man in his late teens or twenties in good health and CMV-seropositive. Material for sequencing was PBMCs. The chain joins TRBV7-8 to TRBJ1-5, with D unclear. Written as DNA, the CDR3 is TGTGCCAGCAGCTTAAATCTGAATCAGCCCCAGCATTTT. Translated, it gives CASSLNLNQPQHF.